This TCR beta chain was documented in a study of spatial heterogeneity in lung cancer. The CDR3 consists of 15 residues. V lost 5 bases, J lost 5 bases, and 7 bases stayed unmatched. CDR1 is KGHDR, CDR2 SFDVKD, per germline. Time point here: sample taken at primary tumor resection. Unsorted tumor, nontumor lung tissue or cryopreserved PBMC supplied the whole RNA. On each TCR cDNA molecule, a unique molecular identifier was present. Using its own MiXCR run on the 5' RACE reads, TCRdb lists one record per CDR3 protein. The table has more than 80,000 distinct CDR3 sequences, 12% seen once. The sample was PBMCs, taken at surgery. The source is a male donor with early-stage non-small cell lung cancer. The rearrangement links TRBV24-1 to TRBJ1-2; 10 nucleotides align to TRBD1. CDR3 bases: TGTGCCACCAGTGCCGCGGGACAGGGGTTGTATGGCTACACCTTC. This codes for CATSAAGQGLYGYTF.